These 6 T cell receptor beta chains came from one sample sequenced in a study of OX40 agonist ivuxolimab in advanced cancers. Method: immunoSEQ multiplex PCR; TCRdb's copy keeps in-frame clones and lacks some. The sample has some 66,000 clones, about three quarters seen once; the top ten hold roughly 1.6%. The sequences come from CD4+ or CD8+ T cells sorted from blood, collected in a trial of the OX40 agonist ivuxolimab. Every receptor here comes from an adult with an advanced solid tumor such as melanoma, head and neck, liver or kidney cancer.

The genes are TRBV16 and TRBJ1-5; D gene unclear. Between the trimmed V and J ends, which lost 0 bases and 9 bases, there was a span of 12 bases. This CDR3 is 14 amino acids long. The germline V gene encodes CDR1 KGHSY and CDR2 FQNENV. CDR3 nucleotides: TGTGCCAGCAGCCAATCGTTTGACCCTCGGCCCCAGCATTTT. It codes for CASSQSFDPRPQHF.

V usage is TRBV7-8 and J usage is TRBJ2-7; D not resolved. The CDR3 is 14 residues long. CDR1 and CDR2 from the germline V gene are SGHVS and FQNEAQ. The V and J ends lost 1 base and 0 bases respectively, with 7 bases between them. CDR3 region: CASSLGLISYEQYF. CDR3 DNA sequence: TGTGCCAGCAGCTTAGGACTGATCTCCTACGAGCAGTACTTC.

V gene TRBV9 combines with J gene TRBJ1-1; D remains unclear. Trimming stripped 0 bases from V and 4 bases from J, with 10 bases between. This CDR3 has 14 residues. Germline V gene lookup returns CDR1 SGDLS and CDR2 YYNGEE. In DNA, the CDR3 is TGTGCCAGCAGCGTAGTATGGGGTAGCACTGAAGCTTTCTTT. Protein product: CASSVVWGSTEAFF.

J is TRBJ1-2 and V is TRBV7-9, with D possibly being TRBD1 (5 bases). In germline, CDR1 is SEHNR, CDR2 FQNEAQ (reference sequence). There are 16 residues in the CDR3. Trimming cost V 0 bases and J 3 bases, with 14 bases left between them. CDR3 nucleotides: TGTGCCAGCAGCTTAGCGGGCAGGGCGCGGGACTATGGCTACACCTTC. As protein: CASSLAGRARDYGYTF.

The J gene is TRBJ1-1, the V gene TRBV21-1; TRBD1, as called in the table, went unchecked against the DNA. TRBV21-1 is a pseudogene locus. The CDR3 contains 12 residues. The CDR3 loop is CAPRTKHTEAFF. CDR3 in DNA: TGTGCCCCCCGGACAAAACACACTGAAGCTTTCTTT.

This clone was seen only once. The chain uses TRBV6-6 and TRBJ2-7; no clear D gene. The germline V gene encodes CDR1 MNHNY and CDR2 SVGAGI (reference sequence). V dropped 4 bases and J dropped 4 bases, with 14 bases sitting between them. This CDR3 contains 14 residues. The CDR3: CASSFTSQGYEQYF. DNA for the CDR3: TGTGCCAGCAGTTTTACCAGTCAAGGATACGAGCAGTACTTC.